Listed below are T cell receptor beta chains from one sample, sequenced in a study of blood T cell repertoires in COVID-19. The data were produced by immunoSEQ multiplex PCR, yet TCRdb's version contains in-frame clones alone and is incomplete. The sample contains over 200,000 clones, around 88% of which appear only once. The source material was PBMCs or T cells enriched from blood (not recorded which). The receptors here all came from a woman aged 40 to 50 with acute COVID-19. Both conserved end residues are part of each CDR3. The D gene is left open where the match is weak. The size field is filled for only some rows; it gives once, few, many or a size class.

V gene	D gene	clone size	J gene	CDR3 DNA	CDR3 protein
TRBV3-1/TRBV3-2	-	-	TRBJ2-5	TGTGCCAGCAGCCGCGGACAGCCCCAAGAGACCCAGTACTTC	CASSRGQPQETQYF
TRBV5-1	-	-	TRBJ2-2	TGCGCCAGCAGCGCAACAGGAGATCAGAACACCGGGGAGCTGTTTTTT	CASSATGDQNTGELFF
TRBV7-9	-	-	TRBJ2-5	TGTGCCAGCAGCCCGAGATGGGCCCCGTCCACGCAAGAGACCCAGTACTTC	CASSPRWAPSTQETQYF
TRBV19	-	-	TRBJ1-2	TGTGCCAGTAGTCCTATAAGGGGGTCCTATGGCTACACCTTC	CASSPIRGSYGYTF
TRBV6-5	-	-	TRBJ2-7	TGTGCCAGCAGTTACTCGGAGAGGAGCTCCTACGAGCAGTACTTC	CASSYSERSSYEQYF
TRBV3-1/TRBV3-2	-	once	TRBJ1-2	TGTGCCAGCAGCCAATTCGGGTTCGATGGCTACACCTTC	CASSQFGFDGYTF
TRBV5-1	-	once	TRBJ2-1	TGCGCCAGCAGCTTGGTGCCGGGGGTAACCGCGGGTGAGCAGTTCTTC	CASSLVPGVTAGEQFF
TRBV5-4	-	-	TRBJ2-3	TGTGCCAGCAGCTTGGTCGGTACAGATACGCAGTATTTT	CASSLVGTDTQYF
TRBV3-1/TRBV3-2	TRBD1	-	TRBJ2-5	TGTGCCAGCAGCCAAGGCGACCAGGGGGTTGAGACCCAGTACTTC	CASSQGDQGVETQYF
TRBV3-1/TRBV3-2	TRBD1	-	TRBJ2-7	TGTGCCAGCAGCCAAGTAAGGGACAGGGGCCACGAGCAGTACTTC	CASSQVRDRGHEQYF
TRBV2	-	-	TRBJ1-3	TGTGCCAGCAGGGAGACAGGCGTGCCTGGAAACACCATATATTTT	CASRETGVPGNTIYF
TRBV2	-	-	TRBJ2-1	TGTGCCAGCAGTTGGCGGAGCTCCTACAATGAGCAGTTCTTC	CASSWRSSYNEQFF
TRBV30	TRBD2	-	TRBJ2-3	TGTGCCTGGAGTTGGACGGGAGGGCCCCCCACAGATACGCAGTATTTT	CAWSWTGGPPTDTQYF
TRBV5-1	TRBD1	-	TRBJ1-1	TGCGCCAGCAGCTCGGACAGGGTTTCGGGCACTGAAGCTTTCTTT	CASSSDRVSGTEAFF
TRBV6-5	TRBD1	once	TRBJ2-7	TGTGCCAGCAGGACCGGACAGGGGAGCTCCTACGAGCAGTACTTC	CASRTGQGSSYEQYF
TRBV2	TRBD1	-	TRBJ1-6	TGTGCCAGCAGCGGACAGGGGGCGGGAAATAATTCACCCCTCCACTTT	CASSGQGAGNNSPLHF
TRBV7-8	-	-	TRBJ1-2	TGTGCCAGCAGCTTTCGGGGATGGGATGGCTACACCTTC	CASSFRGWDGYTF
TRBV5-6	-	-	TRBJ1-5	TGTGCCAGCAGCTCTCAAGGGCGGGGGGATCAGCCCCAGCATTTT	CASSSQGRGDQPQHF
TRBV19	-	few	TRBJ2-2	TGTGCTTCAAACTTGAACACCGGGGAGCTGTTTTTT	CASNLNTGELFF
TRBV7-8	TRBD2	-	TRBJ2-2	TGTGCCAGCAGCCGGGGACTAGCGGGAAGTAACACCGGGGAGCTGTTTTTT	CASSRGLAGSNTGELFF
TRBV2	-	-	TRBJ2-5	TGTGCCAGCAGTGACCCAGCCCTAAGTTGGAGGGTGGAGACCCAGTACTTC	CASSDPALSWRVETQYF
TRBV5-6	-	-	TRBJ1-3	TGTGCCAGCAGCGCAGGGATCCACTCTGGAAACACCATATATTTT	CASSAGIHSGNTIYF
TRBV11-2	-	-	TRBJ2-1	TGTGCCAGCAGCTTAAACTCCGAAAATGAGCAGTTCTTC	CASSLNSENEQFF
TRBV10-1	-	-	TRBJ1-5	TGCGCCAGCAGTACAGGTGACTCCCCTTTCAATCAGCCCCAGCATTTT	CASSTGDSPFNQPQHF
TRBV6-1	TRBD1	-	TRBJ1-4	TGTGCCAGCAGTGGCCAAGAAGGGGACAGGGTTTTATTT	CASSGQEGDRVLF
TRBV30	TRBD1	-	TRBJ1-1	TGTGCCCGCTTTGACCGGGACAGGGGTGGAACTGAAGCTTTCTTT	CARFDRDRGGTEAFF
TRBV10-2	TRBD2	-	TRBJ2-3	TGCGCCAGCAGTGAGAGTGGTTGGACTAGCAATACAGATACGCAGTATTTT	CASSESGWTSNTDTQYF
TRBV19	TRBD2	once	TRBJ2-2	TGTGCCAGTCGTCGGGAGTCCGGGACTAGCAGTGGGGAGCTGTTTTTT	CASRRESGTSSGELFF
TRBV5-4	TRBD2	-	TRBJ2-5	TGTGCCAGTAAGAGTACCCTGACGGGGGGGGCGGAGACCCAGTACTTC	CASKSTLTGGAETQYF